This T cell receptor beta chain was identified in a study of blood T cell repertoires in COVID-19. Study-level background: The United States, Italy and Spain provided the acute and convalescent COVID-19 samples. Sources were T cells, B-cell-depleted T cells, or PBMCs; the material itself was cDNA or gDNA.

The CDR3 runs to 13 residues. The V gene lost 7 bases and the J gene lost 9 bases, with 13 bases spanning the gap. Germline V lookup: CDR1 MDHEN, CDR2 SYDVKM. Methods used by the authors: Using reference gene primer amplification, nucleated cell counts were estimated. Data came from immunoSEQ multiplex PCR; TCRdb stores just in-frame clones and leaves some out. Clone size and the V and J calls come from that table; the DNA yielded D and trimming. The sample lists some 50,000 clones, roughly 86% occurring once. The receptor's source is a man aged 40-49 years with active COVID-19. Sequenced input: peripheral blood. The rearrangement joins TRBV28 to TRBJ1-6; no clear D gene. The CDR3 coding sequence is TGTGCCAGCACGCGGGAGCGGGCTTCACCCCTCCACTTT. Its translation is CASTRERASPLHF.